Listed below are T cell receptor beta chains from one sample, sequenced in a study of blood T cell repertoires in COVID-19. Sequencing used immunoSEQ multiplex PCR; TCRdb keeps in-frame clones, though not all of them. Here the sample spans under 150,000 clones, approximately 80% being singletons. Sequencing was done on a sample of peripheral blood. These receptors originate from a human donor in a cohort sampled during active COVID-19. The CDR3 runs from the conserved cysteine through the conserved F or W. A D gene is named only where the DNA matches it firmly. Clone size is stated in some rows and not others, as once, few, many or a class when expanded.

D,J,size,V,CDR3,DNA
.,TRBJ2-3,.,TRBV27,CASSFMGGLRTDTQYF,TGTGCCAGCAGTTTTATGGGGGGACTTCGCACAGATACGCAGTATTTT
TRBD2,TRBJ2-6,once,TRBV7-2,CASSLNPSGAHSGANVLTF,TGTGCCAGCAGCTTAAATCCTAGCGGGGCCCACTCTGGGGCCAACGTCCTGACTTTC
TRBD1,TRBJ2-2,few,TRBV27,CASSFGTGANTGELFF,TGTGCCAGCAGTTTCGGGACAGGGGCGAACACCGGGGAGCTGTTTTTT
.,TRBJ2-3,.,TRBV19,CASSIDGGHSTDTQYF,TGTGCCAGTAGTATAGATGGGGGACATTCCACAGATACGCAGTATTTT
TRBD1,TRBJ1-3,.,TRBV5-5,CASSPDRGSGNTIYF,TGTGCCAGCAGCCCAGACAGGGGGTCTGGAAACACCATATATTTT
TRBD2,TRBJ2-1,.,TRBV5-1,CASSSSGTSGINEQFF,TGCGCCAGCAGCTCATCCGGGACTAGCGGGATAAATGAGCAGTTCTTC
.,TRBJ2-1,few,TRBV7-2,CASSLVRGRPYNEQFF,TGTGCCAGCAGCTTAGTAAGGGGAAGACCGTACAATGAGCAGTTCTTC
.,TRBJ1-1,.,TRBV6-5,CASSQGRDTEAFF,TGTGCCAGCAGCCAGGGTCGCGACACTGAAGCTTTCTTT
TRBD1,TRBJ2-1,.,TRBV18,CASSPRDRGLRSYNEQFF,TGTGCCAGCTCACCCCGGGACAGGGGGCTCCGCTCCTACAATGAGCAGTTCTTC
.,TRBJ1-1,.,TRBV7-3,CASSLDAAMNTEAFF,TGTGCCAGCAGCTTAGATGCGGCCATGAACACTGAAGCTTTCTTT
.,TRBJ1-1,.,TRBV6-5,CASSYSFRGSNTEAFF,TGTGCCAGCAGTTACTCGTTTCGGGGGTCGAACACTGAAGCTTTCTTT
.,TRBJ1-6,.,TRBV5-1,CASSLGEYNSPLHF,TGCGCCAGCAGCTTGGGGGAGTATAATTCACCCCTCCACTTT
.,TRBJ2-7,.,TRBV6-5,CASSYNPRGIDEQYF,TGTGCCAGCAGTTACAATCCCAGGGGCATCGACGAGCAGTACTTC
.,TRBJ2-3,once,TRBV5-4,CASSLERILSTDTQYF,TGTGCCAGCAGCTTGGAGCGGATACTTAGCACAGATACGCAGTATTTT
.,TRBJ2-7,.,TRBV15,CATSRALQGTYEQYF,TGTGCCACCAGCAGAGCACTACAGGGCACCTACGAGCAGTACTTC
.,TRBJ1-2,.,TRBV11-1,CASSPQLTDYGYTF,TGTGCCAGCAGCCCCCAATTGACAGACTATGGCTACACCTTC
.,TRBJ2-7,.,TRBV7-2,CASSFQQGYEQYF,TGTGCCAGCAGCTTTCAACAGGGCTACGAGCAGTACTTC
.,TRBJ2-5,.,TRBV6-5,CASSSHRETQYF,TGTGCCAGCAGTTCCCATCGGGAGACCCAGTACTTC
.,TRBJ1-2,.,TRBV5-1,CASSSGGGGGYTF,TGCGCCAGCAGCTCGGGGGGAGGAGGTGGCTACACCTTC
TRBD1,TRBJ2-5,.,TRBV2,CASSAWTGRETQYF,TGTGCCAGCAGCGCATGGACAGGGAGGGAGACCCAGTACTTC
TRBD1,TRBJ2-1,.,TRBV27,CASSLYRAGGYNEQFF,TGTGCCAGCAGTTTATATAGGGCAGGGGGCTACAATGAGCAGTTCTTC
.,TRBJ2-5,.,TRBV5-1,CASSLTGINQETQYF,TGCGCCAGCAGCTTGACAGGGATAAACCAAGAGACCCAGTACTTC
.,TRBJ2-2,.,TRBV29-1,CSVGLGAGELFF,TGCAGCGTTGGACTAGGCGCCGGGGAGCTGTTTTTT
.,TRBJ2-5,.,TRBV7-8,CASSPSGALKKETQYF,TGTGCCAGCAGCCCATCAGGGGCCCTTAAGAAAGAGACCCAGTACTTC
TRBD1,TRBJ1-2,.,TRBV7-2,CASSAPQTGAITF,TGTGCCAGCAGCGCCCCACAGACAGGGGCTATCACCTTC
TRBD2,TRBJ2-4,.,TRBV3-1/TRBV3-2,CASSPRGNIQYF,TGTGCCAGCAGCCCGCGGGGGAACATTCAGTACTTC
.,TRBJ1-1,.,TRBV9,CASSVASRNTEAFF,TGTGCCAGCAGCGTAGCCTCCAGGAACACTGAAGCTTTCTTT
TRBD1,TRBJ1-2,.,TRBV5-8,CASSKGQGWDYGYTF,TGTGCCAGCAGCAAGGGACAGGGGTGGGACTATGGCTACACCTTC
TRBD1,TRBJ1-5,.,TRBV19,CASSIAPGQSLQWPQHF,TGTGCCAGTAGTATAGCCCCGGGACAGAGCCTTCAATGGCCCCAGCATTTT
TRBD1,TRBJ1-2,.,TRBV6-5,CASSYTPQGARGYTF,TGTGCCAGCAGTTACACGCCACAGGGGGCGCGGGGCTACACCTTC
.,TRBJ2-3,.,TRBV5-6,CASSHRGGGMTSTDTQYF,TGTGCCAGCAGCCACAGGGGCGGGGGGATGACTAGCACAGATACGCAGTATTTT